Shown below are 26 T cell receptor beta chains from a single sample sequenced in a study of blood T cell repertoires in COVID-19. Assay: immunoSEQ multiplex PCR; the TCRdb copy retains only in-frame clones and omits some. The sample holds roughly 69,000 clones, over 75% seen once. The material sequenced was peripheral blood. The source is a human donor in a cohort sampled during active COVID-19.

The chain joins TRBV2 to TRBJ1-2; tentatively, D is TRBD1 (6 bases). Germline V gene data show CDR1 as SNHLY and CDR2 as FYNNEI. CDR3 length: 14 residues. Trimming removed 8 bases at V and 8 bases at J, with 21 bases between. The CDR3 DNA reads TGTGCCAGCCGCCTTTTACAGGGAGAAGGGGGCTACACCTTC. Encoded protein: CASRLLQGEGGYTF. The variable domain in full, completed from reference TRBV2 and TRBJ1-2, reads EPEVTQTPSHQVTQMGQEVILRCVPISNHLYFYWYRQILGQKVEFLVSFYNNEISEKSEIFDDQFSVERPDGSNFTLKIRSTKLEDSAMYFCASRLLQGEGGYTFGSGTRLTVV.

This chain uses TRBV28 with TRBJ1-2, with TRBD1 matching 11 bases. The germline V gene has CDR1 MDHEN and CDR2 SYDVKM. The CDR3 totals 15 residues. After removal of 6 bases from V and 5 bases from J, the junction contained 8 bases not matched to a gene. The CDR3 sequence: CASRQGQGGFYGYTF. The CDR3 DNA sequence: TGTGCCAGCAGACAGGGACAGGGGGGATTTTATGGCTACACCTTC.

The chain couples TRBV24-1 to TRBJ2-1, with D possibly TRBD2 on 6 matching bases. The CDR3 covers 16 residues. V was cut by 3 bases and J by 11 bases, with 22 bases left in between. Looked up from germline, CDR1 is KGHDR and CDR2 is SFDVKD. CDR3 bases: TGTGCCACCAGTGATCACAATTGGGGGGTGACGGCCAAGCAGTTCTTC. Amino acid sequence: CATSDHNWGVTAKQFF.

This chain links TRBV28 with TRBJ1-5; D possibly corresponds to TRBD1 (6 bases). CDR3 length: 14 amino acids. Between the trimmed V and J ends, which lost 7 bases and 6 bases, there was a span of 16 bases. Germline assignment: CDR1 MDHEN and CDR2 SYDVKM. CDR3 protein: CASTLGQLGQPQHF. In nucleotides, the CDR3 is TGTGCCAGCACCCTAGGACAGTTGGGTCAGCCCCAGCATTTT. The full variable domain, completed using reference TRBV28 and TRBJ1-5, is DVKVTQSSRYLVKRTGEKVFLECVQDMDHENMFWYRQDPGLGLRLIYFSYDVKMKEKGDIPEGYSVSREKKERFSLILESASTNQTSMYLCASTLGQLGQPQHFGDGTRLSIL.

The chain carries TRBV28 and TRBJ1-2; no firm D call. Looked up from germline, CDR1 is MDHEN and CDR2 is SYDVKM. This CDR3 comprises 15 residues. The ends were cut back, 1 base at V and 0 bases at J, with 9 bases in the middle. The CDR3 nucleotides are TGTGCCAGCAGTTTATTCGCGCTAGCTAACTATGGCTACACCTTC. Residues: CASSLFALANYGYTF.

This sequence joins TRBV20-1 and TRBJ2-1, with 10 bases identical to TRBD2. Looked up from germline, CDR1 is DFQATT and CDR2 is SNEGSKA (reference sequence). The CDR3 is made up of 14 amino acids. Trimming took 3 bases from V and 4 from J; bases not matched to a gene: 3. The CDR3: CSASSGRSYNEQFF. CDR3 sequence (DNA): TGCAGTGCTAGTAGCGGGAGGTCGTACAATGAGCAGTTCTTC.

J is TRBJ2-6 and V is TRBV5-1, with TRBD1 matching over 7 bases. J gave up 2 bases and V 4 bases, and 15 bases lay outside the gene matches. CDR3 length equals 19 residues. Germline values: CDR1 SGHRS, CDR2 YFSETQ. The CDR3 loop is CASSSLRDSGRAGANVLTF. In DNA form, the CDR3 reads TGCGCCAGCAGCAGTCTAAGGGACAGTGGTCGAGCTGGGGCCAACGTCCTGACTTTC.

The chain is built from TRBV4-1 and TRBJ2-1; D gene uncertain. This CDR3 is 15 amino acids long. V was trimmed by 0 bases and J by 5 bases, leaving 11 bases between them. Germline values: CDR1 MGHRA, CDR2 YSYEKL. CDR3: CASSQDQQLHNEQFF. CDR3 bases: TGCGCCAGCAGCCAAGATCAACAGCTCCACAATGAGCAGTTCTTC.

The rearrangement links TRBV7-2 to TRBJ2-5; D perhaps matches TRBD1 (5 bases). There are 16 residues in the CDR3. From germline, CDR1 is SGHTA and CDR2 FQGNSA. Trimming pared 2 bases from V and 5 bases from J, leaving 18 bases between. CDR3 nucleotide sequence: TGTGCCAGCAGCTTACGCCCTGGGGCGGTGGGGGAGACCCAGTACTTC. It yields the protein CASSLRPGAVGETQYF.

This chain connects TRBV6-6 to TRBJ1-2; no firm D call. The CDR3 length is 13 residues. The V gene lost 1 base and the J gene lost 4 bases, with 7 bases spanning the gap. From germline, CDR1 is MNHNY and CDR2 SVGAGI (reference sequence). CDR3 in DNA: TGTGCCAGCAGTTACTACAGCTTCTATGGCTACACCTTC. It codes for CASSYYSFYGYTF.

This CDR3 reads CASSFLEINYGYTF. The CDR3 nucleotides are TGTGCCAGCAGCTTTTTGGAGATCAACTATGGCTACACCTTC. The rearrangement uses TRBV7-9 and TRBJ1-2; unclear D gene. The length of the CDR3 is 14 residues. Trimming took off 3 bases at V and 2 bases at J, with 10 bases between the two ends. Germline lookup yields CDR1 SEHNR and CDR2 FQNEAQ (reference sequence).

The V gene is TRBV2, the J gene TRBJ2-5, with D possibly matching TRBD2 (7 bases). Germline V gives CDR1 SNHLY, CDR2 FYNNEI. Trimming took off 6 bases at V and 1 base at J, with 12 bases between the two ends. The CDR3 runs 14 residues. CDR3 in amino acids: CASSRRGGQETQYF. The CDR3, as DNA: TGTGCCAGCAGCAGGAGGGGGGGCCAAGAGACCCAGTACTTC.

This chain links TRBV11-2 with TRBJ1-1; 8 positions match TRBD1. V lost 11 bases to trimming and J lost 0 bases; unmatched junction nucleotides: 14. There are 16 residues in the CDR3. Germline V CDR1 and CDR2: SGHAT, FQNNGV. The CDR3 sequence is CAEGTDRGGLNTEAFF. DNA of the CDR3: TGTGCCGAGGGGACAGACAGGGGCGGCTTGAACACTGAAGCTTTCTTT.

V gene TRBV15 combines with J gene TRBJ2-7; TRBD2 matches at 9 bases. This CDR3 contains 16 residues. Trimming at V came to 3 bases and at J to 7 bases, leaving 13 bases not matched to a gene. CDR1 and CDR2 from the germline V gene are LNHNV and YYDKDF (reference sequence). CDR3 nucleotide sequence: TGTGCCACCAGCAGGCGGGGGGGCGCGAGGGACTGGGAGCAGTACTTC. Translated, it gives CATSRRGGARDWEQYF.

The chain uses TRBV5-1 and TRBJ2-6; D ambiguous. The germline V and J ends were trimmed by 0 bases and 0 bases, with 4 bases remaining between them. From germline, CDR1 is SGHRS and CDR2 YFSETQ. CDR3 length equals 15 residues. The CDR3 DNA follows: TGCGCCAGCAGCTTGGTGAGCTCTGGGGCCAACGTCCTGACTTTC. This encodes CASSLVSSGANVLTF.

The CDR3 DNA reads as TGTGCCAGCAGCCCACGGTCCTTGCGCAACTATGGCTACACCTTC. It specifies CASSPRSLRNYGYTF. This chain connects TRBV3-1 (or the pseudogene TRBV3-2) to TRBJ1-2; D unclear. This CDR3 has 15 amino acids. V was clipped by 4 bases and J by 2 bases, with 14 bases between them. Germline CDR1 and CDR2: LGHDT and YNNKEL (reference sequence).

The genes are TRBV3-1 (or the pseudogene TRBV3-2) and TRBJ2-5; TRBD2 might be the D (5 bases). V dropped 4 bases and J dropped 2 bases, with 11 bases sitting between them. Germline assignment: CDR1 LGHDT and CDR2 YNNKEL (reference sequence). The CDR3 is made up of 14 amino acids. Here the CDR3 DNA reads TGTGCCAGCAGCCTAATAGCGCCACAAGAGACCCAGTACTTC. Translation: CASSLIAPQETQYF.

The genes are TRBV12-3 or TRBV12-4 and TRBJ1-2; 8 nucleotides match TRBD1. V shed 7 bases, J shed 8 bases, and the junction held 9 bases outside the gene matches. The CDR3 contains 13 residues. In nucleotides, the CDR3 is TGTGCCAGCAAAAGGGACAGGCTGCCGGGCTACACCTTC. Its protein is CASKRDRLPGYTF.

The gene calls are TRBV30 and TRBJ2-7; 10 positions agree with TRBD2. Trimming took 6 bases from V and 5 from J; bases not matched to a gene: 16. The CDR3 is made up of 16 amino acids. The germline CDR1 and CDR2 sequences are GTSNPN and SVGIG (reference sequence). The CDR3 here is CACSPPPGLASNEQYF. CDR3 DNA: TGTGCCTGCTCCCCACCCCCGGGACTAGCGTCGAACGAGCAGTACTTC.

The rearrangement uses TRBV6-5 and TRBJ1-3; 8 bases agree with TRBD1. CDR1 MNHEY and CDR2 SVGAGI come from the germline V gene. With V trimmed by 2 bases and J by 2 bases, 2 bases remained unmatched. The CDR3 is made up of 15 amino acids. In nucleotides, the CDR3 is TGTGCCAGCAGTTACGACAGGGGACCTGGAAACACCATATATTTT. Translation gives CASSYDRGPGNTIYF.

This clone was picked up one time. V is TRBV27 and J is TRBJ1-2, with a tentative D call TRBD1 (5 bases). V dropped 5 bases and J dropped 7 bases, with 14 bases sitting between them. Germline CDR1 reads MNHEY; CDR2 reads SMNVEV (reference sequence). This CDR3 is built from 13 residues. The CDR3: CASSEWQGGGYTF. The CDR3 nucleotides read TGTGCCAGCAGTGAGTGGCAGGGCGGTGGCTACACCTTC.

The rearrangement joins TRBV5-6 to TRBJ2-2, with 7 positions matching TRBD2. Trimming removed 4 bases from V and 1 base from J; junction bases left unmatched: 7. CDR1 and CDR2 from the germline V gene are SGHDT and YYEEEE. This CDR3 has 16 residues. The CDR3 loop reads CASSRGLPRNTGELFF. CDR3 nucleotides: TGTGCCAGCAGCCGGGGACTACCAAGGAACACCGGGGAGCTGTTTTTT. The full variable domain, in which reference TRBV5-6 and TRBJ2-2 provide the parts outside the CDR3, is DAGVTQSPTHLIKTRGQQVTLRCSPKSGHDTVSWYQQALGQGPQFIFQYYEEEERQRGNFPDRFSGHQFPNYSSELNVNALLLGDSALYLCASSRGLPRNTGELFFGEGSRLTVL.

Only one count was recorded for this clone. The V and J genes are TRBV5-1 and TRBJ2-5; D is unresolved. Trimming took off 1 base at V and 3 bases at J, with 4 bases between the two ends. The length of the CDR3 is 12 residues. Looked up from germline, CDR1 is SGHRS and CDR2 is YFSETQ. CDR3 amino acids: CASSLPEETQYF. The CDR3 nucleotides read TGCGCCAGCAGCTTGCCTGAAGAGACCCAGTACTTC.

This rearrangement joins TRBV5-6 to TRBJ1-3, with D possibly TRBD1 on 6 matching bases. The CDR3 covers 15 residues. Deletions cut 2 bases from V and 0 bases from J, with 9 bases between. CDR1 is SGHDT and CDR2 is YYEEEE in the germline V gene. The CDR3 here is CASSFPTGSGNTIYF. CDR3 coding DNA: TGTGCCAGCAGCTTCCCGACAGGCTCTGGAAACACCATATATTTT.

The rearrangement links TRBV28 to TRBJ2-2; 7 bases match TRBD2. The CDR3 spans 15 residues. Germline V CDR1 and CDR2: MDHEN, SYDVKM. Trimming took 2 bases from V and 7 from J; bases not matched to a gene: 7. This chain's CDR3 is CASSLVAGAVGELFF. The DNA for the CDR3 is TGTGCCAGCAGTTTAGTGGCGGGAGCGGTCGGGGAGCTGTTTTTT.

J is TRBJ2-2 and V is TRBV18; 7 bases are a match to TRBD1. Germline V gives CDR1 KGHSH, CDR2 LQKENI. Trimming took 2 bases from V and 4 from J; bases not matched to a gene: 10. The CDR3 contains 17 residues. Here the CDR3 reads CASSPAAQGRTTGELFF. DNA for the CDR3: TGTGCCAGCTCACCAGCCGCACAGGGGCGGACCACCGGGGAGCTGTTTTTT. The variable domain in full, with the rest retrieved from reference TRBV18 and TRBJ2-2, is NAGVMQNPRHLVRRRGQEARLRCSPMKGHSHVYWYRQLPEEGLKFMVYLQKENIIDESGMPKERFSAEFPKEGPSILRIQQVVRGDSAAYFCASSPAAQGRTTGELFFGEGSRLTVL.